The clone carrying this T cell receptor (beta chain) was found a few times. What it binds is unknown. TCR beta rearrangements were amplified from peripheral blood genomic DNA. These data come from a study of T cell repertoires in aging, cancer and after chemotherapy. Study information: The full dataset contained around 8.2 million TCR reads. The study's findings and limits: Median generation probability rose over the chemotherapy interval in each cancer cohort, suggesting rebound thymic output. Compared with age-matched healthy donors, untreated hematological or solid cancer patients showed higher blood TCR clonality.

V lost 3 bases and J 1 base, leaving 14 bases between the germline ends. Per germline, CDR1 SGHTA and CDR2 FQGNSA. CDR3 length equals 16 residues. Rearranged V-D-J TRB sequences were amplified with a mixed TRB-A/B primer pool. One entry per CDR3 protein, called by TCRdb with MiXCR from the multiplex PCR reads. The sample has approximately 2,400 distinct CDR3 sequences, under 45% seen once. What was sequenced was blood. This sequence joins TRBV7-2 and TRBJ2-3; D perhaps matches TRBD2 (5 bases). The TCR originated in a human donor with a solid tumor. The chain's CDR3 is CASSLDSPFGTDTQYF. The CDR3 coding sequence is TGTGCCAGCAGCTTGGACTCCCCGTTCGGCACAGATACGCAGTATTTT.